The 28 T cell receptor beta chains below all came from one sample that was sequenced in a study of cytomegalovirus exposure and HLA in healthy donors. PCR employed 60 Vbeta and 13 Jbeta primers. Generated by immunoSEQ multiplex PCR, the TCRdb table keeps only in-frame clones and is missing some. In the table there are some 130,000 clones, roughly four fifths of which are singletons. Input material: PBMCs. The receptor set was obtained from a young man in good health and CMV-seronegative.

This clone was seen a few times. The chain carries TRBV5-4 and TRBJ2-2; the D gene is possibly TRBD2 (6 bases). CDR1 is SGHNT and CDR2 is YYREEE in the germline V gene (reference sequence). The CDR3 runs 16 residues. V shed 0 bases and J shed 1 base, with 10 bases lying between them. The CDR3, as DNA: TGTGCCAGCAGCTTGGGGTCGGGGGTGAACACCGGGGAGCTGTTTTTT. It yields the protein CASSLGSGVNTGELFF.

In this sample, this clone turned up a few times. This chain links TRBV5-4 with TRBJ1-1, with TRBD1 identical over 10 bases. Trimming removed 5 bases from V and 5 bases from J; junction bases left unmatched: 6. The CDR3 runs to 14 residues. Germline values: CDR1 SGHNT, CDR2 YYREEE (reference sequence). This CDR3 reads CASRRQGARTEAFF. CDR3 sequence (DNA): TGTGCCAGCAGAAGACAGGGGGCGAGGACTGAAGCTTTCTTT.

The chain employs TRBV9 and TRBJ2-7; 13 bases line up with TRBD2. Germline V gene data show CDR1 as SGDLS and CDR2 as YYNGEE. V lost 4 bases, J lost 7 bases, and 11 bases stayed unmatched. The CDR3 runs to 16 residues. CDR3 loop: CASSLGLAGALREQYF. DNA of the CDR3: TGTGCCAGCAGCCTCGGACTAGCGGGAGCCCTGAGGGAGCAGTACTTC.

In DNA form, the CDR3 reads TGCGCCAGCAGCTCAGGACAGGGGCTGAGCTCCTACGAGCAGTACTTC. It yields the protein CASSSGQGLSSYEQYF. The chain has TRBV5-1 and TRBJ2-7; 9 bases line up with TRBD1. The CDR3 contains 16 residues. Per germline, CDR1 SGHRS and CDR2 YFSETQ. V lost 3 bases and J lost 0; bases outside the gene matches: 7.

The J gene is TRBJ1-2, the V gene TRBV27, with D perhaps TRBD1 (5 bases). The V end was cut by 3 bases, the J end by 8 bases, with 22 bases between. Germline lookup yields CDR1 MNHEY and CDR2 SMNVEV (reference sequence). The CDR3 is made up of 16 amino acids. CDR3 bases: TGTGCCAGCAGTTTCACATTTAAGGGACGGGGACTCGGCTACACCTTC. Translation: CASSFTFKGRGLGYTF.

The rearrangement joins TRBV7-8 to TRBJ2-7, with 10 positions matching TRBD1. The CDR3 covers 16 residues. Germline lookup yields CDR1 SGHVS and CDR2 FQNEAQ. V lost 4 bases and J lost 1; bases outside the gene matches: 7. The CDR3 bases are TGTGCCAGCAGCTCCTTAGGACAGGGGGGTTCCTACGAGCAGTACTTC. It encodes CASSSLGQGGSYEQYF. The full variable domain, in which reference TRBV7-8 and TRBJ2-7 provide the parts outside the CDR3, is GAGVSQSPRYKVAKRGQDVALRCDPISGHVSLFWYQQALGQGPEFLTYFQNEAQLDKSGLPSDRFFAERPEGSVSTLKIQRTQQEDSAVYLCASSSLGQGGSYEQYFGPGTRLTVT.

This chain joins TRBV5-6 and TRBJ2-2, with 12 bases that match TRBD2. V lost 1 base, J lost 4 bases, and 8 bases stayed unmatched. The CDR3 covers 18 residues. CDR1 and CDR2 from the germline V gene are SGHDT and YYEEEE. This CDR3 reads CASSLLAGGPVSTGELFF. The CDR3 DNA follows: TGTGCCAGCAGCTTGCTAGCGGGAGGGCCGGTGTCCACCGGGGAGCTGTTTTTT.

The rearrangement links TRBV4-1 to TRBJ1-2; tentative D call: TRBD1 (6 bases). Deletions cut 1 base from V and 4 bases from J, with 13 bases between. Per germline, CDR1 MGHRA and CDR2 YSYEKL. The CDR3 sequence is 15 residues long. CDR3 protein: CASSQARGQIYGYTF. DNA for the CDR3: TGCGCCAGCAGCCAAGCCAGGGGTCAGATCTATGGCTACACCTTC.

The rearrangement uses TRBV9 and TRBJ2-3; TRBD2 aligns across 9 bases. After removal of 2 bases from V and 4 bases from J, the junction contained 8 bases not matched to a gene. The CDR3 length is 16 residues. Germline loops: CDR1 SGDLS, CDR2 YYNGEE. CDR3 residues: CASSVKGSGSSDTQYF. The DNA for the CDR3 is TGTGCCAGCAGCGTTAAGGGTAGCGGGAGCTCAGATACGCAGTATTTT.

This clone was observed a single time. The chain recombines TRBV7-9 with TRBJ2-3; no firm D call. The V gene lost 4 bases and the J gene lost 2 bases, with 4 bases spanning the gap. CDR1 is SEHNR and CDR2 is FQNEAQ in the germline V gene (reference sequence). The CDR3 extends over 12 amino acids. As DNA, the CDR3 is TGTGCCAGCAGCTCTACCACAGATACGCAGTATTTT. This codes for CASSSTTDTQYF.

The chain employs TRBV7-3 and TRBJ2-1; 9 bases align to TRBD2. CDR3 length equals 17 residues. Looked up from germline, CDR1 is SGHTA and CDR2 is FQGTGA. Unmatched junction bases numbered 12, after V lost 5 bases and J lost 4 bases. The CDR3 protein is CASSQPPGSGRYNEQFF. For the CDR3, the DNA is TGTGCCAGCAGCCAACCCCCGGGTAGCGGGAGATACAATGAGCAGTTCTTC.

The chain combines TRBV9 with TRBJ1-1, with a weak D call TRBD1 (5 bases). CDR3 length: 14 amino acids. The germline V and J ends were trimmed by 0 bases and 8 bases, with 14 bases remaining between them. Germline CDR1 SGDLS, CDR2 YYNGEE. The chain's CDR3 is CASSVDPGLSEAFF. DNA of the CDR3: TGTGCCAGCAGCGTAGATCCGGGACTAAGCGAAGCTTTCTTT.

J is TRBJ1-2 and V is TRBV5-1; the D gene is possibly TRBD1 (6 bases). Trimming cost V 5 bases and J 6 bases, with 14 bases left between them. CDR1 and CDR2 (germline): SGHRS, YFSETQ. This CDR3 is 13 amino acids long. The CDR3 nucleotides read TGCGCCAGCAGTACTGGACAGCAGAATGGCTACACCTTC. It codes for CASSTGQQNGYTF. Variable domain in full (rest from reference TRBV5-1 and TRBJ1-2): KAGVTQTPRYLIKTRGQQVTLSCSPISGHRSVSWYQQTPGQGLQFLFEYFSETQRNKGNFPGRFSGRQFSNSRSEMNVSTLELGDSALYLCASSTGQQNGYTFGSGTRLTVV.

The genes are TRBV6-5 and TRBJ1-5, with a possible D match to TRBD1 (5 bases). V was cut by 6 bases and J by 0 bases, with 12 bases left in between. CDR1 MNHEY and CDR2 SVGAGI come from the germline V gene. The CDR3 contains 15 residues. CDR3 sequence: CASSPDSYSNQPQHF. The CDR3 DNA follows: TGTGCCAGCAGCCCAGACAGCTATAGCAATCAGCCCCAGCATTTT.

The genes are TRBV7-6 and TRBJ2-1; 13 positions agree with TRBD2. J lost 7 bases, V lost 1 base, and 4 bases had no gene match. The CDR3 spans 16 residues. The germline CDR1 and CDR2 sequences are SGHVS and FNYEAQ. The CDR3 is CASSLVETSGRNEQFF. CDR3 coding DNA: TGTGCCAGCAGCTTAGTTGAGACTAGCGGGAGGAATGAGCAGTTCTTC. The variable domain in full, completed from reference TRBV7-6 and TRBJ2-1, reads GAGVSQSPRYKVTKRGQDVALRCDPISGHVSLYWYRQALGQGPEFLTYFNYEAQQDKSGLPNDRFSAERPEGSISTLTIQRTEQRDSAMYRCASSLVETSGRNEQFFGPGTRLTVL.

This chain links TRBV6-1 with TRBJ2-7, with TRBD2 as a possible D gene (5 bases). This CDR3 spans 13 amino acids. Trimming pared 2 bases from V and 3 bases from J, leaving 8 bases between. CDR1 is MNHNS and CDR2 is SASEGT in the germline V gene. In nucleotides, the CDR3 is TGTGCCAGCAGTGAATCGGGATTCTACGAGCAGTACTTC. As protein: CASSESGFYEQYF.

V gene TRBV7-3 combines with J gene TRBJ2-5, with TRBD1 matching over 9 bases. Germline V lookup: CDR1 SGHTA, CDR2 FQGTGA. V lost 2 bases and J lost 3; bases outside the gene matches: 4. The length of the CDR3 is 15 residues. The CDR3 here is CASSLGGTGKETQYF. CDR3 coding DNA: TGTGCCAGCAGCTTAGGCGGGACAGGGAAAGAGACCCAGTACTTC.

V is TRBV5-1 and J is TRBJ2-1; 9 bases are a match to TRBD2. Unmatched junction bases numbered 13, after V lost 2 bases and J lost 4 bases. This CDR3 region has 18 residues. The V gene's germline CDR1 is SGHRS and CDR2 YFSETQ. DNA of the CDR3: TGCGCCAGCAGCTTCTCCTCTCCGCCTAGCGGGAAGTACAATGAGCAGTTCTTC. Amino acid sequence: CASSFSSPPSGKYNEQFF.

The chain couples TRBV6-1 to TRBJ2-7, with TRBD2 identical over 12 bases. Trimming removed 1 base from V and 7 bases from J; junction bases left unmatched: 8. CDR1 MNHNS and CDR2 SASEGT come from the germline V gene. This CDR3 region has 16 residues. CDR3 in amino acids: CASSEVSGLAGGEQYF. The CDR3 DNA reads as TGTGCCAGCAGTGAAGTATCCGGCCTAGCGGGAGGGGAGCAGTACTTC.

The chain couples TRBV15 to TRBJ1-3, with TRBD1 as a possible D gene (6 bases). CDR3 length: 18 amino acids. CDR1 is LNHNV and CDR2 is YYDKDF in the germline V gene (reference sequence). Deletions cut 0 bases from V and 0 bases from J, with 15 bases between. The CDR3 spells CATSRDVGTPYSGNTIYF. Here the CDR3 DNA reads TGTGCCACCAGCAGAGATGTCGGGACACCTTACTCTGGAAACACCATATATTTT. Filled out from reference TRBV15 and TRBJ1-3, the complete variable domain reads DAMVIQNPRYQVTQFGKPVTLSCSQTLNHNVMYWYQQKSSQAPKLLFHYYDKDFNNEADTPDNFQSRRPNTSFCFLDIRSPGLGDTAMYLCATSRDVGTPYSGNTIYFGEGSWLTVV.

CDR3 loop: CASSPYDLRDRRKEWTYNEQFF. CDR3 coding DNA: TGTGCCAGCAGTCCCTACGACCTCCGGGACAGAAGAAAGGAGTGGACCTACAATGAGCAGTTCTTC. The V gene is TRBV27, the J gene TRBJ2-1; 7 bases align to TRBD1. This CDR3 contains 22 residues. Germline values: CDR1 MNHEY, CDR2 SMNVEV (reference sequence). The ends lost 5 bases at V and 2 bases at J; junction bases unmatched: 27.

This sequence joins TRBV15 and TRBJ2-1, with 7 nucleotides matching TRBD1. Per germline, CDR1 LNHNV and CDR2 YYDKDF (reference sequence). V lost 3 bases to trimming and J lost 2 bases; unmatched junction nucleotides: 7. This CDR3 comprises 16 residues. The CDR3 coding sequence is TGTGCCACCAGCAGGGCCCGACAGGGAACCTACAATGAGCAGTTCTTC. Translation: CATSRARQGTYNEQFF.

Here the CDR3 DNA reads TGTGCCAGCACTCCAAGGGACAGAGGGACTGAAGCTTTCTTT. Its translation is CASTPRDRGTEAFF. This chain uses TRBV2 with TRBJ1-1, with 7 bases matching TRBD1. This CDR3 has 14 amino acids. Germline CDR1 is SNHLY and CDR2 is FYNNEI. V dropped 7 bases and J dropped 5; count of bases not matched to a gene: 10.

The V gene is TRBV27, the J gene TRBJ1-4; D unclear. Germline V gene sequence: CDR1 MNHEY, CDR2 SMNVEV (reference sequence). The V gene lost 7 bases and the J gene lost 0 bases, with 9 bases spanning the gap. This CDR3 contains 14 residues. CDR3: CASKRLATNEKLFF. DNA of the CDR3: TGTGCCAGCAAGAGGTTGGCAACTAATGAAAAACTGTTTTTT.

A few counts support this clone. The chain joins TRBV7-6 to TRBJ1-1, with D unresolved. Germline V gives CDR1 SGHVS, CDR2 FNYEAQ. This CDR3 is 14 amino acids long. V lost 2 bases to trimming and J lost 2 bases, with 9 bases between them. The CDR3 DNA reads TGTGCCAGCAGCTTATCCGGGGTTAACACTGAAGCTTTCTTT. This translates into CASSLSGVNTEAFF.

By proportion, this clone is medium-sized. The V gene is TRBV4-1, the J gene TRBJ2-3, with 13 positions matching TRBD2. The ends lost 1 base at V and 3 bases at J; junction bases unmatched: 10. The CDR3 sequence is 19 residues long. Germline values: CDR1 MGHRA, CDR2 YSYEKL. The chain's CDR3 is CASSQARTSGGRSTDTQYF. The CDR3 coding sequence is TGCGCCAGCAGCCAAGCAAGGACTAGCGGGGGTCGATCGACAGATACGCAGTATTTT.

The rearrangement joins TRBV15 to TRBJ2-5, with TRBD2 matching 7 bases. V trimming: 1 base; J trimming: 3 bases; junction bases outside the gene matches: 8. Germline lookup yields CDR1 LNHNV and CDR2 YYDKDF (reference sequence). The CDR3 totals 16 residues. The CDR3 nucleotides are TGTGCCACCAGCAGAGTCGGGGGAGGGCCGAAAGAGACCCAGTACTTC. Translating it yields CATSRVGGGPKETQYF. The variable domain in full, with the rest retrieved from reference TRBV15 and TRBJ2-5, is DAMVIQNPRYQVTQFGKPVTLSCSQTLNHNVMYWYQQKSSQAPKLLFHYYDKDFNNEADTPDNFQSRRPNTSFCFLDIRSPGLGDTAMYLCATSRVGGGPKETQYFGPGTRLLVL.

This sequence joins TRBV11-2 and TRBJ2-7; D call uncertain. Germline V gene lookup returns CDR1 SGHAT and CDR2 FQNNGV. Trimming stripped 2 bases from V and 4 bases from J, with 6 bases between. The CDR3 runs 12 residues. The CDR3 spells CASSLLLYEQYF. The DNA of the CDR3 is TGTGCCAGCAGCTTACTTTTGTACGAGCAGTACTTC.